These T cell receptor beta chains were read from a single sample in a study of T-cell reconstitution after alpha-beta-depleted transplantation in children. TCRdb reanalysed the PCR reads using MiXCR and keeps one entry per CDR3 protein. The sample has nearly 200,000 distinct CDR3 sequences; roughly 6.3% are singletons. The sequences come from PBMCs, collected before TCRalphabeta/CD19-depleted stem cell transplant. All receptors derive from a girl less than two years old with combined immunodeficiency, due to receive a stem cell transplant. The CDR3 runs from the conserved cysteine through the conserved F or W. The order of the fields is clone size, CDR3 length, V gene, J gene, D gene, CDR3 protein, CDR3 DNA. D genes are given only for firm matches. Expanded clones are given a class, and other clones once, few, many or no size at all.

clone size: many
CDR3 length: 16
V gene: TRBV5-1
J gene: TRBJ2-7
D gene: .
CDR3 protein: CASSLGPLTAGHEQYF
CDR3 DNA: TGCGCCAGCAGCTTGGGGCCCCTTACGGCAGGGCACGAGCAGTACTTC

clone size: .
CDR3 length: 16
V gene: TRBV29-1
J gene: TRBJ2-6
D gene: .
CDR3 protein: CSASQGVLSGANVLTF
CDR3 DNA: TGCAGCGCCAGCCAGGGAGTCCTTTCTGGGGCCAACGTCCTGACTTTC

clone size: few
CDR3 length: 12
V gene: TRBV7-9
J gene: TRBJ2-7
D gene: .
CDR3 protein: CASSQTEAEQYF
CDR3 DNA: TGTGCCAGCAGTCAAACCGAGGCGGAGCAGTACTTC

clone size: many
CDR3 length: 16
V gene: TRBV11-3
J gene: TRBJ2-3
D gene: TRBD2
CDR3 protein: CASSPRTSGGQDTQYF
CDR3 DNA: TGTGCCAGCAGCCCGAGGACTAGCGGGGGACAAGATACGCAGTATTTT

clone size: many
CDR3 length: 17
V gene: TRBV29-1
J gene: TRBJ2-3
D gene: .
CDR3 protein: CSVTPLKTGYGTDTQYF
CDR3 DNA: TGCAGCGTAACACCACTCAAAACAGGGTATGGAACAGATACGCAGTATTTT

clone size: many
CDR3 length: 13
V gene: TRBV7-9
J gene: TRBJ2-2
D gene: .
CDR3 protein: CASSLDRVGELFF
CDR3 DNA: TGTGCCAGCAGCTTAGATCGCGTCGGGGAGCTGTTTTTT

clone size: many
CDR3 length: 16
V gene: TRBV7-6
J gene: TRBJ2-4
D gene: TRBD2
CDR3 protein: CASSPGLAGFQNIQYF
CDR3 DNA: TGTGCCAGCAGCCCCGGACTAGCGGGATTTCAGAACATTCAGTACTTC

clone size: many
CDR3 length: 18
V gene: TRBV12-3/TRBV12-4
J gene: TRBJ2-5
D gene: TRBD1
CDR3 protein: CASSPGTGGVYPKETQYF
CDR3 DNA: TGTGCCAGCAGTCCCGGGACAGGGGGCGTTTACCCAAAAGAGACCCAGTACTTC

clone size: many
CDR3 length: 14
V gene: TRBV4-2
J gene: TRBJ2-1
D gene: TRBD2
CDR3 protein: CASSQAIGGSEQFF
CDR3 DNA: TGTGCCAGCAGCCAGGCGATCGGGGGGAGTGAGCAGTTCTTC

clone size: few
CDR3 length: 16
V gene: TRBV5-1
J gene: TRBJ1-1
D gene: TRBD1
CDR3 protein: CASRPTGWFQTTEAFF
CDR3 DNA: TGCGCCAGCAGGCCGACAGGGTGGTTTCAGACGACTGAAGCTTTCTTT

clone size: many
CDR3 length: 14
V gene: TRBV7-2
J gene: TRBJ1-5
D gene: TRBD1
CDR3 protein: CASSSTGGGQPQHF
CDR3 DNA: TGTGCCAGCAGCTCGACAGGGGGCGGTCAGCCCCAGCATTTT

clone size: once
CDR3 length: 13
V gene: TRBV7-2
J gene: TRBJ1-2
D gene: .
CDR3 protein: CASSLDRVYGYTF
CDR3 DNA: TGTGCCAGCAGCTTAGACAGAGTCTATGGCTACACCTTC

clone size: many
CDR3 length: 17
V gene: TRBV7-2
J gene: TRBJ2-2
D gene: .
CDR3 protein: CASSLRTYWEDTGELFF
CDR3 DNA: TGTGCCAGCAGCTTACGCACTTACTGGGAGGACACCGGGGAGCTGTTTTTT

clone size: many
CDR3 length: 12
V gene: TRBV15
J gene: TRBJ2-7
D gene: .
CDR3 protein: CATSQDSYEQYF
CDR3 DNA: TGTGCCACCAGCCAAGACTCCTACGAGCAGTACTTC

clone size: many
CDR3 length: 15
V gene: TRBV4-2
J gene: TRBJ2-5
D gene: TRBD2
CDR3 protein: CASSQTSGSGETQYF
CDR3 DNA: TGTGCCAGCAGCCAGACTAGCGGGAGTGGTGAGACCCAGTACTTC

clone size: .
CDR3 length: 14
V gene: TRBV18
J gene: TRBJ2-7
D gene: .
CDR3 protein: CASSPARGTYEQYF
CDR3 DNA: TGTGCCAGCTCACCTGCGAGGGGGACCTACGAGCAGTACTTC

clone size: many
CDR3 length: 12
V gene: TRBV20-1
J gene: TRBJ2-1
D gene: .
CDR3 protein: CSARETLNEQFF
CDR3 DNA: TGCAGTGCTAGGGAGACCCTAAATGAGCAGTTCTTC

clone size: many
CDR3 length: 15
V gene: TRBV12-3/TRBV12-4
J gene: TRBJ2-2
D gene: .
CDR3 protein: CASTTLGAYTGELFF
CDR3 DNA: TGTGCCAGCACCACTCTTGGGGCGTACACCGGGGAGCTGTTTTTT

clone size: many
CDR3 length: 17
V gene: TRBV7-6
J gene: TRBJ2-2
D gene: .
CDR3 protein: CASSLSYPEINTGELFF
CDR3 DNA: TGTGCCAGCAGCTTATCTTACCCCGAAATAAACACCGGGGAGCTGTTTTTT

clone size: .
CDR3 length: 15
V gene: TRBV6-5
J gene: TRBJ1-2
D gene: .
CDR3 protein: CASSYSFGDFYGYTF
CDR3 DNA: TGTGCCAGCAGTTACTCGTTTGGGGATTTTTATGGCTACACCTTC

clone size: many
CDR3 length: 13
V gene: TRBV24-1
J gene: TRBJ2-4
D gene: .
CDR3 protein: CATSGGARDIQYF
CDR3 DNA: TGTGCCACCAGTGGGGGAGCGCGAGACATTCAGTACTTC

clone size: many
CDR3 length: 14
V gene: TRBV12-3/TRBV12-4
J gene: TRBJ2-7
D gene: .
CDR3 protein: CASSLTGFAYEQYF
CDR3 DNA: TGTGCCAGCAGTTTAACAGGGTTTGCCTACGAGCAGTACTTC